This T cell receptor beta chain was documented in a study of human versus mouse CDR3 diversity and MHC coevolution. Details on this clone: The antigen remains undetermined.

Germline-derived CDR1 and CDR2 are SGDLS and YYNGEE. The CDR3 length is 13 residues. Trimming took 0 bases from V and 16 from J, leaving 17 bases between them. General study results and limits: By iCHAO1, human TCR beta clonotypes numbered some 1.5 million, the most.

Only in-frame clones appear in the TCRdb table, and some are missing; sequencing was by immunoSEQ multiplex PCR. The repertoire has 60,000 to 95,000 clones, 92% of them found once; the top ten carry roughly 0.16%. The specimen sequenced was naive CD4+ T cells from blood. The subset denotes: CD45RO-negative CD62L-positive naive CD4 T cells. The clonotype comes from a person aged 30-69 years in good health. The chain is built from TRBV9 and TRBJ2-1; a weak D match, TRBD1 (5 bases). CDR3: CASSVEWGGRIFF. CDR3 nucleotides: TGTGCCAGCAGCGTAGAGTGGGGCGGCCGTATATTCTTC.